This T cell receptor (beta chain) was documented in a study of shared clonotypes between healthy human individuals. Study context: The plates for each donor numbered three CD4 naive, three CD4 memory, two CD8 naive and one CD8 memory. Broader study findings: An effect of sequencing depth on clonotype sharing among donors was expected. Several donors showed sharing of 4.5% to 5% of naive CD4 clonotypes. Relative to their counterparts shared across all four donors, non-shared clonotypes exhibited diminished generation probabilities.

There are a few counts of this clone. Its antigen is currently unknown. No conserved phenylalanine or tryptophan is present at the end of the CDR3, so a read error is the likely explanation. It is unclear where the CDR3 begins or ends on the DNA, so no DNA is shown, and the CDR3 is as TCRdb lists it. CD45RO negativity and positive selection for CCR7 defined naive CD8 cells, a population that excluded terminally differentiated effector memory CD45RA+ cells. Profiled with immunoSEQ multiplex PCR; TCRdb holds only in-frame clones, not every one. The sample gives 1.5 million to 2.5 million clones, approximately 94% of which show up once; 1.2% is in the top ten. The specimen was naive CD8+ T cells sorted from blood. The source is a man between 18 and 35 years old in good health.

The CDR3 loop is CASSHITGTGTSY. This chain connects TRBV5-6 to TRBJ1-6; the D call of TRBD1 is as the table states it, not checked on the DNA. The CDR3 has 13 amino acids, counting both end residues. Germline loops: CDR1 SGHDT, CDR2 YYEEEE.